The clone carrying this T cell receptor (beta chain) was counted a few times. CDR3 regions were amplified by Arm-PCR using iRepertoire HTBI primers to build TCR beta libraries. TCRdb reanalysed the multiplex PCR reads using MiXCR and keeps one entry per CDR3 protein. Counted here are hundreds of thousands of distinct CDR3 sequences, 30% occurring once; the ten biggest clones make up about 42%. The data belong to a study of regulatory T cells in long-lasting Graves disease. The germline V and J ends were trimmed by 5 bases and 2 bases, with 15 bases remaining between them. In germline, CDR1 is LNHDA, CDR2 SQIVND (reference sequence). This CDR3 has 15 residues. Time point noted: persistent/refractory GD, antithyroid drugs over 5 years with positive TRAb. Making the TCR library involved RNA that had been extracted from PBMCs. Each of the patients was recruited from an endocrinology department situated in Xi'an, China. The collection involved drawing approximately 9.9 milliliters of peripheral blood into EDTA tubes.

The clonotype comes from a female donor with Graves disease. The material sequenced was peripheral blood mononuclear cells (PBMCs), taken when the disease was refractory, from a patient treated with antithyroid drugs. V and J are TRBV19 and TRBJ1-1; no reliable D call. As DNA, the CDR3 is TGTGCCAGTAGTGCCTTCCCGGGAACTAACACTGAAGCTTTCTTT. This gives the protein CASSAFPGTNTEAFF.